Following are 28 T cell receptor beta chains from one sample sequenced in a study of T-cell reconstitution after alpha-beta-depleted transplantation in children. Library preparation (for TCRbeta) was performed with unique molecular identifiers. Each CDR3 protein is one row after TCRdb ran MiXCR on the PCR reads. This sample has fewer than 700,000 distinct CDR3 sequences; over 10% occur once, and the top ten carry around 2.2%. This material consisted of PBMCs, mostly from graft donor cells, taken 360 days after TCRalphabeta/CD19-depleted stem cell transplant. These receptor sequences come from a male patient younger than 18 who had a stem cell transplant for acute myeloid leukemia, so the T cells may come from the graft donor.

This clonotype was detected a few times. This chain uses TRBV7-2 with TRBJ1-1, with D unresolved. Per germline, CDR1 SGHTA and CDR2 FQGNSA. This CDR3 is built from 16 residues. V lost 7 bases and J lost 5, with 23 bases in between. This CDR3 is CASNARTAPLRTEAFF. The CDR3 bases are TGTGCCAGCAACGCCCGGACGGCGCCCCTCCGGACTGAAGCTTTCTTT.

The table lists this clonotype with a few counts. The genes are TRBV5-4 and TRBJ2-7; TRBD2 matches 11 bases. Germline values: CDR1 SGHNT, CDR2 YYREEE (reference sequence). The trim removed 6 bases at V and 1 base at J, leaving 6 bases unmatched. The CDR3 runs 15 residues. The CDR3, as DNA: TGTGCCAGCACCGTGGGACTAGCGGTATCCTACGAGCAGTACTTC. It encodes CASTVGLAVSYEQYF. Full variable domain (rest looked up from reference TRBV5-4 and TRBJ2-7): ETGVTQSPTHLIKTRGQQVTLRCSSQSGHNTVSWYQQALGQGPQFIFQYYREEENGRGNFPPRFSGLQFPNYSSELNVNALELDDSALYLCASTVGLAVSYEQYFGPGTRLTVT.

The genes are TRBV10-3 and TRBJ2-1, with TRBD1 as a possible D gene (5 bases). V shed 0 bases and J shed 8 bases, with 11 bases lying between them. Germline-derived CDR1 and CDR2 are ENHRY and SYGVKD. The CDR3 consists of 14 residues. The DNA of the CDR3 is TGTGCCATCAGTGAGTCCGGATTCAGGGATGAGCAGTTCTTC. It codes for CAISESGFRDEQFF.

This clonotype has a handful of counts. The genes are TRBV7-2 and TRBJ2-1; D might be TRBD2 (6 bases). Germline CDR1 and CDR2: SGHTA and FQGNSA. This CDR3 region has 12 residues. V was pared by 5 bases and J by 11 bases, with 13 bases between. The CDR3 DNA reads TGTGCCAGCAGCCCGCAACTAGCTAAGCAGTTCTTC. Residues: CASSPQLAKQFF.

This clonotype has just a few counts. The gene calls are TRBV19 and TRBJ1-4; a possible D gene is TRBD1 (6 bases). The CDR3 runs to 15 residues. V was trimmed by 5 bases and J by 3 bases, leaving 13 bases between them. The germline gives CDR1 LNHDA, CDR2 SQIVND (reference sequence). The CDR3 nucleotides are TGTGCCAGTAGTTCGCACAGGGCAGCTAATGAAAAACTGTTTTTT. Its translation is CASSSHRAANEKLFF.

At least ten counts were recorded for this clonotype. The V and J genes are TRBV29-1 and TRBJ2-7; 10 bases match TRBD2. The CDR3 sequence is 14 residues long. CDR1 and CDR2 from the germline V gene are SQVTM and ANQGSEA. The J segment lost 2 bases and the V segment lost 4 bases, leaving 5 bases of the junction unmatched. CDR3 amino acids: CSVGLAGVTYEQYF. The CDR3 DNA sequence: TGCAGCGTTGGCCTAGCGGGAGTGACCTACGAGCAGTACTTC.

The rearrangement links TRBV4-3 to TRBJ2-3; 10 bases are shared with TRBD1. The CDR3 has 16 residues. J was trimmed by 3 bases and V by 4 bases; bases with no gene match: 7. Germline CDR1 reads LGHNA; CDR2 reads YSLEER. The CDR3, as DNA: TGCGCCAGCAGCCGACACGGACAGGGGGGGACAGATACGCAGTATTTT. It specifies CASSRHGQGGTDTQYF.

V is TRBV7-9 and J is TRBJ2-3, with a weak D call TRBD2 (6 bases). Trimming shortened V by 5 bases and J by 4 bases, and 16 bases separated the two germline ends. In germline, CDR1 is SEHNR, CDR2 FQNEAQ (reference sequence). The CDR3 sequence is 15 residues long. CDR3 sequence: CASSVPLAQPDTQYF. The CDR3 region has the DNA TGTGCCAGCAGCGTACCTCTAGCGCAGCCAGATACGCAGTATTTT.

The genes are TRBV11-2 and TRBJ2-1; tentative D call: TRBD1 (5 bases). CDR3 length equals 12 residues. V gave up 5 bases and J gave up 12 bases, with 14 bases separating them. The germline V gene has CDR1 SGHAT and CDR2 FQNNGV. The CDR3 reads CASSHIPDMQFF. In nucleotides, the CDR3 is TGTGCCAGCAGCCACATTCCGGACATGCAGTTCTTC. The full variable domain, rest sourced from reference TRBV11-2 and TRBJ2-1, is EAGVAQSPRYKIIEKRQSVAFWCNPISGHATLYWYQQILGQGPKLLIQFQNNGVVDDSQLPKDRFSAERLKGVDSTLKIQPAKLEDSAVYLCASSHIPDMQFFGPGTRLTVL.

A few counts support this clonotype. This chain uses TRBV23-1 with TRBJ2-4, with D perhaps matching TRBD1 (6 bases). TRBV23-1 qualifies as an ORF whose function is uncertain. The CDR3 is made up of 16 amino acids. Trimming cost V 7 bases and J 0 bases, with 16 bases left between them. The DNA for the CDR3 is TGCGCCAGCACTCAGGGGCAGGGGTTAGCCAAAAACATTCAGTACTTC. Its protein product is CASTQGQGLAKNIQYF.

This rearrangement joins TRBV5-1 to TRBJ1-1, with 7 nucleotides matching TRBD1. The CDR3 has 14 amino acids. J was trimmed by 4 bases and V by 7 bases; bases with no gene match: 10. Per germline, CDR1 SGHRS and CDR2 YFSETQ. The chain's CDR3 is CASRARGLRTEAFF. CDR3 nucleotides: TGCGCCAGCCGGGCTAGGGGGCTTCGCACTGAAGCTTTCTTT.

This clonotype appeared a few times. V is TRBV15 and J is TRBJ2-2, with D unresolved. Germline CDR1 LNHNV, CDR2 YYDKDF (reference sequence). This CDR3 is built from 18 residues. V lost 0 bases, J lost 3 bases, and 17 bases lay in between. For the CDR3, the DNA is TGTGCCACCAGCAGAGACGCGGTGCTGCCCCGGGACACCGGGGAGCTGTTTTTT. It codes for CATSRDAVLPRDTGELFF.

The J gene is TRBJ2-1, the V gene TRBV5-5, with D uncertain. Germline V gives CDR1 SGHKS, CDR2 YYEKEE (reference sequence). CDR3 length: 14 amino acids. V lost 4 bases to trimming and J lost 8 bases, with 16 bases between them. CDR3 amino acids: CASSPGLLVYEQFF. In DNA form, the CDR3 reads TGTGCCAGCAGCCCGGGCCTTCTTGTCTATGAGCAGTTCTTC.

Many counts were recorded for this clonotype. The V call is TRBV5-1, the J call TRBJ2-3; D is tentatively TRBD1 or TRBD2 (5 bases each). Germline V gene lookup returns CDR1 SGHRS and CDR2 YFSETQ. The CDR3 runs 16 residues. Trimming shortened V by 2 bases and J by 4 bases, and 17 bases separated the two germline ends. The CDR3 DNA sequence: TGCGCCAGCAGCTTTGCCGGGACGACACTATCAGATACGCAGTATTTT. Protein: CASSFAGTTLSDTQYF.

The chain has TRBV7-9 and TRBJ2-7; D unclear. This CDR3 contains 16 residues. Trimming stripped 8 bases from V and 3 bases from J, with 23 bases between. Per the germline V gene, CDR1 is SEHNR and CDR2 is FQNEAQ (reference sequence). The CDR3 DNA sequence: TGTGCCAGCGGCGATGACCTTGACGGGTACTTCTACGAGCAGTACTTC. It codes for CASGDDLDGYFYEQYF.

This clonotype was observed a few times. The CDR3 DNA is TGTGCCAGCAGATCGGGGTCCCTTTACAATGAGCAGTTCTTC. Amino acid sequence: CASRSGSLYNEQFF. V and J are TRBV2 and TRBJ2-1; a weak D match, TRBD2 (5 bases). V was clipped by 6 bases and J by 4 bases, with 13 bases between them. The CDR3 spans 14 residues. Per germline, CDR1 SNHLY and CDR2 FYNNEI. Variable domain in full (rest from reference TRBV2 and TRBJ2-1): EPEVTQTPSHQVTQMGQEVILRCVPISNHLYFYWYRQILGQKVEFLVSFYNNEISEKSEIFDDQFSVERPDGSNFTLKIRSTKLEDSAMYFCASRSGSLYNEQFFGPGTRLTVL.

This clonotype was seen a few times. The CDR3 DNA follows: TGTGCCAGCACCCCACCGGCGCCGGGACTTACCAACACCGGGGAGCTGTTTTTT. Its translation: CASTPPAPGLTNTGELFF. The chain links TRBV6-2 or TRBV6-3 to TRBJ2-2; a possible D gene is TRBD2 (6 bases). With 7 bases removed from V and 2 bases from J, the gap between germline ends came to 23 bases. The germline CDR1 and CDR2 sequences are MNHEY and SVGEGT. This CDR3 is 18 amino acids long.

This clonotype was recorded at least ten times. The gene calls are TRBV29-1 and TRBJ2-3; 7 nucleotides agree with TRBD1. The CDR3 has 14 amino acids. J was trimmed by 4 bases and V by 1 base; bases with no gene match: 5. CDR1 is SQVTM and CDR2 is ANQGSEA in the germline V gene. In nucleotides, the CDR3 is TGCAGCGTTGAAGTACAGGGGAGACCAGATACGCAGTATTTT. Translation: CSVEVQGRPDTQYF.

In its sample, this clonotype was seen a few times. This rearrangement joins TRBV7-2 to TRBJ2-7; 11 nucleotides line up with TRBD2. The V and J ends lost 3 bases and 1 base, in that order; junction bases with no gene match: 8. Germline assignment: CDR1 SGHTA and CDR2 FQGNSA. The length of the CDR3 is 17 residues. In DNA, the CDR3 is TGTGCCAGCAGCTTCGGAGGTAGCGGGAGGGTTTCCTACGAGCAGTACTTC. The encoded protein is CASSFGGSGRVSYEQYF.

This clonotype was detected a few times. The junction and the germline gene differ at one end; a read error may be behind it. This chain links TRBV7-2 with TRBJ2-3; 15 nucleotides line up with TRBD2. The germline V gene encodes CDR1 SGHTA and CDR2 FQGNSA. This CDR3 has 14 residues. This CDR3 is CASSSGLAGGGLHF. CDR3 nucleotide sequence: TGTGCCAGCAGCTCGGGACTAGCGGGAGGTGGGTTGCATTTT.

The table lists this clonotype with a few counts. This CDR3 reads CASSPPLLIAGNQFF. DNA of the CDR3: TGTGCCAGCAGTCCCCCATTATTGATAGCGGGGAATCAGTTCTTC. The chain couples TRBV28 to TRBJ2-1; TRBD2 agrees at 8 bases. CDR1 and CDR2 (germline): MDHEN, SYDVKM. The CDR3 is made up of 15 amino acids. V dropped 5 bases and J dropped 13; count of bases not matched to a gene: 16. The variable domain in full, with the rest retrieved from reference TRBV28 and TRBJ2-1, is DVKVTQSSRYLVKRTGEKVFLECVQDMDHENMFWYRQDPGLGLRLIYFSYDVKMKEKGDIPEGYSVSREKKERFSLILESASTNQTSMYLCASSPPLLIAGNQFFGPGTRLTVL.

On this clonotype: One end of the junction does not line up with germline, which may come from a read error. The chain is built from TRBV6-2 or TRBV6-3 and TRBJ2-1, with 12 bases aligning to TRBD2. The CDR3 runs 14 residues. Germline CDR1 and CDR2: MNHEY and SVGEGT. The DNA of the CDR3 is TGTGCCAGCAGTTATATCGGACTAGCGGGAAAACGGACCTTC. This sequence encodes CASSYIGLAGKRTF.

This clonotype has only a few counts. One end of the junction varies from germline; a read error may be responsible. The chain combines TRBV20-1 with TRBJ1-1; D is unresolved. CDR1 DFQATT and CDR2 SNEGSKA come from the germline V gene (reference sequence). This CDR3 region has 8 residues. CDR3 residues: CSARAIVF. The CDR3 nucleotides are TGCAGTGCTAGGGCGATCGTCTTT.

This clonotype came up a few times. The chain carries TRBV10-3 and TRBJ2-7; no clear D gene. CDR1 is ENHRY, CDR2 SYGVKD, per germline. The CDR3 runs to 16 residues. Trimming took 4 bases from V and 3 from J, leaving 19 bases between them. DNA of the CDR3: TGTGCCATCAGTGGGTACACCCTGGTGGGGAACTACGAGCAGTACTTC. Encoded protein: CAISGYTLVGNYEQYF.

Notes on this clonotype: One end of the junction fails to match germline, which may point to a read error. The CDR3 loop reads CSVEGDRGWDEQFF. The CDR3 nucleotides are TGCAGCGTAGAAGGGGACAGGGGGTGGGATGAGCAGTTCTTC. The chain carries TRBV29-1 and TRBJ2-1; TRBD1 matches at 11 bases. Per the germline V gene, CDR1 is SQVTM and CDR2 is ANQGSEA. CDR3 size: 14 residues.

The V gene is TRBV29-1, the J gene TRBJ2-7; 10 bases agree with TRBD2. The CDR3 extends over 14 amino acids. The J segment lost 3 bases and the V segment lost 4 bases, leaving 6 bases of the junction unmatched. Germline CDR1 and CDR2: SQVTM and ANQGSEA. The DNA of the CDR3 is TGCAGCGTTGTTCCTAGCGGGAGAAACTACGAGCAGTACTTC. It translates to CSVVPSGRNYEQYF.

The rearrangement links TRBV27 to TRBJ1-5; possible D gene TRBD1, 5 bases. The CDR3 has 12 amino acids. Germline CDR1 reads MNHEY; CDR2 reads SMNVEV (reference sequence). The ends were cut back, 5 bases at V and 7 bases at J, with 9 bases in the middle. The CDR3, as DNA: TGTGCCAGCAGTAACGGGGGGCAGCCCCAGCATTTT. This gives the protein CASSNGGQPQHF.

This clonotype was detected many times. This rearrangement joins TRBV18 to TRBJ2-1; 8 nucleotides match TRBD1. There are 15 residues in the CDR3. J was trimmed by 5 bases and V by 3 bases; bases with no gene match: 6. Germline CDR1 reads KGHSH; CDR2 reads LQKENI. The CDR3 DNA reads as TGTGCCAGCTCACCTAACCAGGGGGCCCACAATGAGCAGTTCTTC. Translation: CASSPNQGAHNEQFF.